These 9 T cell receptor beta chains were all obtained from the same sample, sequenced in a study of shared clonotypes between healthy human individuals. Assay: immunoSEQ multiplex PCR; the TCRdb copy retains only in-frame clones and omits some. The sample records about half a million clones, roughly 78% being singletons. Sequenced material: PBMCs. The source of these receptors is a woman in her thirties or forties in good health. Some clones in this sample may be carry-over from other donors' samples.

This clone was found a few times. The V gene is TRBV21-1, the J gene TRBJ1-1. TRBV21-1 is marked as a pseudogene. This CDR3 comprises 14 residues. The CDR3 nucleotides are TGTGCCAGCAGCAAACGGAGCTTCCCCACTGAAGCTTTCTTT. The encoded protein is CASSKRSFPTEAFF.

J is TRBJ2-3 and V is TRBV5-1, with a weak D call TRBD1 (5 bases). V gave up 4 bases and J gave up 2 bases, with 14 bases separating them. The CDR3 length is 15 residues. Germline V gives CDR1 SGHRS, CDR2 YFSETQ. Written as DNA, the CDR3 is TGCGCCAGCAGCCAGACAGAACCGTCCACAGATACGCAGTATTTT. Protein sequence: CASSQTEPSTDTQYF.

This chain links TRBV7-2 with TRBJ2-7; D could derive from TRBD1 or TRBD2 (5 bases each). From germline, CDR1 is SGHTA and CDR2 FQGNSA. This CDR3 spans 15 amino acids. Trimming took off 1 base at V and 3 bases at J, with 13 bases between the two ends. In DNA, the CDR3 is TGTGCCAGCAGCTTAGTCTACGGGGCGCTCTACGAGCAGTACTTC. Translating it yields CASSLVYGALYEQYF.

The genes are TRBV28 and TRBJ1-1; TRBD1 might be the D (6 bases). The germline gives CDR1 MDHEN, CDR2 SYDVKM. V lost 5 bases and J 0 bases, leaving 16 bases between the germline ends. The CDR3 covers 16 residues. CDR3 coding DNA: TGTGCCAGCAGTCTAGAGGGGGGGCTTATGAACACTGAAGCTTTCTTT. Its protein product is CASSLEGGLMNTEAFF.

This clone showed up just once. The chain combines TRBV9 with TRBJ1-1; the D is unclear. Looked up from germline, CDR1 is SGDLS and CDR2 is YYNGEE. The V gene lost 0 bases and the J gene lost 2 bases, with 11 bases spanning the gap. The length of the CDR3 is 15 residues. This chain's CDR3 is CASSVEGGLNTEAFF. CDR3 sequence (DNA): TGTGCCAGCAGCGTAGAGGGCGGTCTAAACACTGAAGCTTTCTTT.

V gene TRBV10-3 combines with J gene TRBJ2-7, with D unresolved. Germline CDR1 and CDR2: ENHRY and SYGVKD. With 7 bases removed from V and 4 bases from J, the gap between germline ends came to 17 bases. This CDR3 is built from 14 residues. DNA of the CDR3: TGTGCCATCAATGATATCCCCGGCAGGTACGAGCAGTACTTC. As protein: CAINDIPGRYEQYF.

This rearrangement joins TRBV5-6 to TRBJ2-1; 10 bases are shared with TRBD2. Germline V lookup: CDR1 SGHDT, CDR2 YYEEEE. The CDR3 sequence is 17 residues long. Trimming took 0 bases from V and 6 from J; bases not matched to a gene: 9. CDR3 protein: CASSLDPSSGGINEQFF. The CDR3 coding sequence is TGTGCCAGCAGCTTGGACCCTAGTAGCGGGGGGATCAATGAGCAGTTCTTC.

This clone occurred a few times. This chain uses TRBV10-1 with TRBJ1-2; 9 nucleotides agree with TRBD1. Germline-derived CDR1 and CDR2 are WNHNN and SYGVQD (reference sequence). The CDR3 contains 13 residues. J lost 6 bases, V lost 5 bases, and 4 bases had no gene match. This CDR3 reads CASSRDRDDGYTF. CDR3 DNA sequence: TGCGCCAGCAGTAGGGACAGGGATGATGGCTACACCTTC.

The chain carries TRBV15 and TRBJ2-1; 9 bases line up with TRBD2. The length of the CDR3 is 15 residues. From germline, CDR1 is LNHNV and CDR2 YYDKDF (reference sequence). With V trimmed by 3 bases and J by 6 bases, 6 bases remained unmatched. In DNA, the CDR3 is TGTGCCACCAGCAGCGGGTTAGCGGGAGCCAATGAGCAGTTCTTC. Residues: CATSSGLAGANEQFF.